The clone carrying this T cell receptor (beta chain) showed up just a few times. What it recognizes is unknown. Nucleic acids came from premalignant or tumor cells enriched by macro-dissection. This sample is part of a study of immune evolution from preneoplasia to lung adenocarcinoma. Study observations and caveats: Normal lung had highest clonality; later lesions appeared denser, more diverse.

The protocol was immunoSEQ multiplex PCR, while the TCRdb copy is restricted to in-frame clones and leaves out a portion. Of thousands of clones in the sample, 76% were seen once. The sequence derives from a person aged 70 to 79 with lung adenocarcinoma. Material for sequencing was FFPE minimally invasive lung adenocarcinoma tissue.

DNA of the CDR3: TGTGCCAGTAGTATAGGTCCGAAGACCGGATCACCCCTCCACTTT. This encodes CASSIGPKTGSPLHF. V gene TRBV19 combines with J gene TRBJ1-6; no clear D. The CDR3 has 15 amino acids. Germline V gene lookup returns CDR1 LNHDA and CDR2 SQIVND (reference sequence). V was shortened by 1 base and J by 10 bases, with 14 bases between the two germline ends.